The T cell receptor (beta chain) under discussion was sequenced for a study of read filtering for tumor transcriptome and immune sequencing. Regarding the study as a whole: IR-seq and RNA-seq agreed better without single-read clonotypes. Compared with RNA-seq, IR-seq gave much higher clonotype depth and reliability.

This library used roughly 430 ng RNA and molecular barcoded adaptors spanning alpha/delta and beta/gamma chains. A single record per CDR3 protein comes from TCRdb applying MiXCR to the reads. The sample contains approximately 40,000 distinct CDR3 sequences, roughly 13% of which appear only once. This CDR3 spans 16 amino acids. Germline V gene sequence: CDR1 MNHEY, CDR2 SVGEGT. In regard to this clonotype: What it recognizes is unknown. With a much larger clone just one base away, this may be a read error.

The specimen sequenced was a population of CD138-negative cells sorted from bone marrow. The sequence was obtained from a donor at least 40 years old with multiple myeloma. This rearrangement joins TRBV6-2 or TRBV6-3 to TRBJ1-1; 10 bases are a match to TRBD1. The CDR3 region has the DNA TGTGCCAGCAGGGACCGGGACAGGGGTTTCGTCACTGAAGCTGTCTTT. Translating it yields CASRDRDRGFVTEAVF.